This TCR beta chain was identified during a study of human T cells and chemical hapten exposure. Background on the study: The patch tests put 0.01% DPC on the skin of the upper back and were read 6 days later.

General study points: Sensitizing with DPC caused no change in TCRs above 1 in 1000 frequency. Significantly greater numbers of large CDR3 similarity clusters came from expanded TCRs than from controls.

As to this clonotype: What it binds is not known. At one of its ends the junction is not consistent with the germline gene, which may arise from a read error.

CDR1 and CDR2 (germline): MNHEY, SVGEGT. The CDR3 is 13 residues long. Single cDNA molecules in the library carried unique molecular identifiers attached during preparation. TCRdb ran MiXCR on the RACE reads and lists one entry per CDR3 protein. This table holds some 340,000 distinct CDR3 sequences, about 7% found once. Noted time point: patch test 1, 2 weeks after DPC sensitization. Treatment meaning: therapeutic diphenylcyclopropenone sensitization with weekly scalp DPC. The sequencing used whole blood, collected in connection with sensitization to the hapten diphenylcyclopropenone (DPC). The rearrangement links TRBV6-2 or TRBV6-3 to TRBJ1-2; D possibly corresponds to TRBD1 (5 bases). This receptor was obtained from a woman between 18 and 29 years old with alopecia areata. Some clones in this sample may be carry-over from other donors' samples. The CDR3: CASIMNPGLKPFF. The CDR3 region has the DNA TGTGCCAGCATCATGAATCCGGGACTTAAACCCTTCTTC.